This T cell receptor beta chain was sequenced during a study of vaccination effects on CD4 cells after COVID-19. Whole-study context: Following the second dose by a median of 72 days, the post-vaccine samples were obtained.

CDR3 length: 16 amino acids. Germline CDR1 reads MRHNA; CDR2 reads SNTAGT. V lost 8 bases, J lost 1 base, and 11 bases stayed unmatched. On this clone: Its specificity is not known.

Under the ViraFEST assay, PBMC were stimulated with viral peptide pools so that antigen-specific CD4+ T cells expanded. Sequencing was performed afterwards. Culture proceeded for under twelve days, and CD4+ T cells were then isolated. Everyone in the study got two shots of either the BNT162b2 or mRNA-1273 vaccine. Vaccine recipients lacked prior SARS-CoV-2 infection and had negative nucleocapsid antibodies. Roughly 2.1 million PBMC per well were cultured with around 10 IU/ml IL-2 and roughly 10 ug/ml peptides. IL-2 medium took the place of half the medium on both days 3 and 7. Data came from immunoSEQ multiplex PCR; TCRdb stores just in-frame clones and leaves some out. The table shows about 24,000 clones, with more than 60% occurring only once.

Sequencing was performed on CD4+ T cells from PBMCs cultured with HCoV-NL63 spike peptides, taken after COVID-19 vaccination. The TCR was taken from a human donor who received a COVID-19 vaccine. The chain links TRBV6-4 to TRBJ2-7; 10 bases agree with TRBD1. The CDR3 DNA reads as TGTGCCAGCGGGACAGGGGCCCGCCGGTTGTCCTACGAGCAGTACTTC. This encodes CASGTGARRLSYEQYF.